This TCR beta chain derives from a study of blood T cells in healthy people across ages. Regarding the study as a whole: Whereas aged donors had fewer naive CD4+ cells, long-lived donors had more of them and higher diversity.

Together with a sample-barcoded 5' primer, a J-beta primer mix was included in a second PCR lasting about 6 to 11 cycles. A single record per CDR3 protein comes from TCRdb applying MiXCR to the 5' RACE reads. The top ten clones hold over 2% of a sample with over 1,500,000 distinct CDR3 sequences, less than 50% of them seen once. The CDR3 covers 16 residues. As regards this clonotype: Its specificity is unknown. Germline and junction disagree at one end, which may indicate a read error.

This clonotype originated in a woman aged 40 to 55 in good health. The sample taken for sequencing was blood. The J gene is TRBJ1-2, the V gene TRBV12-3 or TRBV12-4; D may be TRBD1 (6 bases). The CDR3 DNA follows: TGTGCCAGCAGCTCCAGGGGAGGGACCATCCTCGGGGGCTGCACCTTC. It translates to CASSSRGGTILGGCTF.